The rows below give T cell receptor beta chains drawn from one sample of a study of blood T cells in healthy people across ages. TCRdb re-called the 5' RACE reads through MiXCR, storing one row per CDR3 protein. The sample comprises 600,000 to 1,000,000 distinct CDR3 sequences, nearly 60% of which are singletons, and 20% to 25% rests with the top ten. The sequenced material came from blood. The receptors shown here come from a man younger than 40 in good health. The CDR3 runs from the conserved cysteine through the conserved F or W. A D gene is named only where the DNA matches it firmly. Some rows have no size entry. The others give once, few or many, or a class for an expanded clone.

clone_size d_call j_call v_call cdr3_aa cdr3_nt
NA NA TRBJ2-1 TRBV12-3/TRBV12-4 CASFGFPYNEQFF TGTGCCAGCTTCGGTTTCCCCTACAATGAGCAGTTCTTC
few NA TRBJ2-7 TRBV14 CASSQEAGPYEQYF TGTGCCAGCAGCCAAGAGGCAGGCCCCTACGAGCAGTACTTC
NA NA TRBJ1-1 TRBV28 CASSLPGGIGRNTEAFF TGTGCCAGCAGTTTGCCCGGGGGCATAGGGCGAAACACTGAAGCTTTCTTT
NA NA TRBJ1-2 TRBV12-3/TRBV12-4 CASRRTSGGYTF TGTGCCAGCAGACGTACGTCGGGTGGCTACACCTTC
NA NA TRBJ1-1 TRBV7-3 CASSSLSGTEAFF TGTGCCAGCAGCTCACTTTCGGGCACTGAAGCTTTCTTT
NA NA TRBJ1-2 TRBV2 CVSSPDWTSVGYGYTF TGTGTCAGCAGTCCCGATTGGACCTCCGTCGGCTATGGCTACACCTTC
many TRBD2 TRBJ2-1 TRBV4-1 CASSHQSSGKGEQFF TGCGCCAGCAGCCATCAATCGAGCGGGAAAGGTGAGCAGTTCTTC
once TRBD1 TRBJ2-7 TRBV20-1 CSALGQGAYEQYF TGCAGTGCTTTGGGACAGGGGGCCTACGAGCAGTACTTC
few TRBD1 TRBJ2-7 TRBV29-1 CSVNRDSTYEQYF TGCAGCGTTAACCGGGACAGCACCTACGAGCAGTACTTC
NA NA TRBJ2-1 TRBV11-3 CASSASLTADGQFF TGTGCCAGCAGCGCCTCACTGACCGCCGATGGGCAGTTCTTC